Presented here are 31 T cell receptor beta chains from one specimen sequenced in a study of blood T cell repertoires in COVID-19. Using immunoSEQ multiplex PCR, the repertoire was profiled, and TCRdb retains in-frame clones only, with some absent. Of some 60,000 clones in the sample, 70% to 75% were seen once. Material for sequencing was peripheral blood. The receptors were gathered from a woman aged 45-59 years with active or convalescent COVID-19.

V gene TRBV5-1 combines with J gene TRBJ2-7; 8 bases are a match to TRBD2. Trimming cost V 4 bases and J 2 bases; bases outside gene matches: 5. This CDR3 region has 14 residues. In germline, CDR1 is SGHRS, CDR2 YFSETQ. The CDR3 is CASSVTSGTYEQYF. The CDR3 DNA is TGCGCCAGCAGCGTTACTAGCGGTACCTACGAGCAGTACTTC.

This chain links TRBV5-4 with TRBJ1-2; D gene uncertain. Per the germline V gene, CDR1 is SGHNT and CDR2 is YYREEE (reference sequence). The V end lost 0 bases, the J end lost 4 bases, and 7 bases lay between the germline ends. The CDR3 consists of 13 residues. The CDR3 reads CASSLVGSYGYTF. CDR3 nucleotides: TGTGCCAGCAGCTTGGTTGGGAGCTATGGCTACACCTTC.

The J gene is TRBJ2-3, the V gene TRBV29-1; the match to TRBD2 covers 10 bases. Trimming took 3 bases from V and 7 from J; bases not matched to a gene: 7. Looked up from germline, CDR1 is SQVTM and CDR2 is ANQGSEA. CDR3 length: 14 residues. CDR3 nucleotide sequence: TGCAGCGTTGAGAGGCTAGCGGGAGTGAATACGCAGTATTTT. It is translated as CSVERLAGVNTQYF.

The rearrangement links TRBV6-1 to TRBJ2-7; D call uncertain. V lost 2 bases and J 0 bases, leaving 5 bases between the germline ends. In germline, CDR1 is MNHNS, CDR2 SASEGT. The CDR3 spans 13 residues. The CDR3: CASSEHNSYEQYF. In DNA form, the CDR3 reads TGTGCCAGCAGTGAACACAACTCCTACGAGCAGTACTTC.

The rearrangement uses TRBV7-8 and TRBJ2-1, with 10 positions matching TRBD2. Germline V gene data show CDR1 as SGHVS and CDR2 as FQNEAQ. This CDR3 is built from 17 residues. Trimming took 5 bases from V and 0 from J; bases not matched to a gene: 7. CDR3 DNA sequence: TGTGCCAGCAGCAGCGGGAGGGCCGGGAGCTCCTACAATGAGCAGTTCTTC. Residues: CASSSGRAGSSYNEQFF.

The chain recombines TRBV9 with TRBJ2-7; TRBD2 might be the D (5 bases). CDR1 is SGDLS, CDR2 YYNGEE, per germline. Trimming took off 3 bases at V and 4 bases at J, with 11 bases between the two ends. The CDR3 is 13 amino acids. Here the CDR3 reads CASSGRQGYEQYF. The CDR3 DNA follows: TGTGCCAGCAGCGGGAGGCAAGGGTACGAGCAGTACTTC.

J is TRBJ2-1 and V is TRBV28, with D unclear. CDR1 MDHEN and CDR2 SYDVKM come from the germline V gene. V lost 10 bases and J lost 9, with 13 bases in between. The CDR3 loop spans 11 amino acids. The CDR3 DNA follows: TGTGCCACCCATACGCCTAGTGAGCAGTTCTTC. Translated, it gives CATHTPSEQFF.

The sample holds a few counts of this clone. This chain connects TRBV29-1 to TRBJ1-4; 9 bases agree with TRBD1. This CDR3 comprises 15 residues. Trimming cost V 6 bases and J 4 bases; bases outside gene matches: 9. Looked up from germline, CDR1 is SQVTM and CDR2 is ANQGSEA. The CDR3 nucleotides are TGCAGCGTCGAGACAGGGGGAGGAGGTAATGAAAAACTGTTTTTT. The encoded protein is CSVETGGGGNEKLFF.

This CDR3 is CASSLGLESYNEQFF. The CDR3, as DNA: TGTGCCAGCAGCTTGGGACTAGAGTCCTACAATGAGCAGTTCTTC. The chain is built from TRBV5-8 and TRBJ2-1; weak D call: TRBD2 (6 bases). In germline, CDR1 is SGHTS, CDR2 YDEGEE. The CDR3 length is 15 residues. The V and J ends lost 0 bases and 1 base respectively, with 8 bases between them. Full variable domain (remainder filled in from reference TRBV5-8 and TRBJ2-1): EAGVTQSPTHLIKTRGQQATLRCSPISGHTSVYWYQQALGLGLQFLLWYDEGEERNRGNFPPRFSGRQFPNYSSELNVNALELEDSALYLCASSLGLESYNEQFFGPGTRLTVL.

The genes are TRBV5-1 and TRBJ2-2; 8 bases match TRBD2. Trimming at V came to 2 bases and at J to 1 base, leaving 4 bases not matched to a gene. Germline V gene data show CDR1 as SGHRS and CDR2 as YFSETQ. The CDR3 contains 16 residues. The CDR3, as DNA: TGCGCCAGCAGCTTATCCAGCGGGGGGAACACCGGGGAGCTGTTTTTT. Translated: CASSLSSGGNTGELFF.

This chain uses TRBV29-1 with TRBJ2-1; D is perhaps TRBD2 (6 bases). Germline CDR1 reads SQVTM; CDR2 reads ANQGSEA. The V gene lost 5 bases and the J gene lost 5 bases, with 10 bases spanning the gap. This CDR3 region has 12 residues. CDR3 DNA: TGCAGCGTTCGGAGGGGCCACAATGAGCAGTTCTTC. It encodes CSVRRGHNEQFF.

This clone was seen just once. The CDR3 is CASSPPGTSGSRVGANVLTF. CDR3 DNA: TGTGCCAGCAGTCCGCCCGGGACTAGCGGTTCGCGAGTGGGGGCCAACGTCCTGACTTTC. J is TRBJ2-6 and V is TRBV2; 11 bases fit TRBD2. Germline V gene lookup returns CDR1 SNHLY and CDR2 FYNNEI. The CDR3 is 20 amino acids. The V segment lost 5 bases and the J segment 4 bases; nucleotides outside the gene matches: 16.

The chain uses TRBV9 and TRBJ2-1, with 12 bases fitting TRBD2. This CDR3 comprises 16 residues. The germline CDR1 and CDR2 sequences are SGDLS and YYNGEE. Trimming at V came to 0 bases and at J to 7 bases, leaving 5 bases not matched to a gene. The CDR3: CASSVGGLAGKNEQFF. CDR3 DNA sequence: TGTGCCAGCAGCGTAGGTGGACTAGCGGGAAAAAATGAGCAGTTCTTC. The full variable domain, completed using reference TRBV9 and TRBJ2-1, is DSGVTQTPKHLITATGQRVTLRCSPRSGDLSVYWYQQSLDQGLQFLIQYYNGEERAKGNILERFSAQQFPDLHSELNLSSLELGDSALYFCASSVGGLAGKNEQFFGPGTRLTVL.

The chain links TRBV28 to TRBJ1-1, with a weak D call TRBD1 (5 bases). The V end was cut by 3 bases, the J end by 0 bases, with 11 bases between. Per the germline V gene, CDR1 is MDHEN and CDR2 is SYDVKM. The length of the CDR3 is 15 residues. The CDR3 DNA sequence: TGTGCCAGCAGTTTTAGGGGAAGGATGAACACTGAAGCTTTCTTT. Encoded protein: CASSFRGRMNTEAFF.

This chain links TRBV9 with TRBJ2-3, with D maybe TRBD2 (5 bases). V shed 2 bases and J shed 1 base, with 11 bases lying between them. CDR3 length equals 15 residues. Germline V gene sequence: CDR1 SGDLS, CDR2 YYNGEE. CDR3 region: CASSVAGWGTDTQYF. The CDR3 DNA reads as TGTGCCAGCAGCGTGGCGGGCTGGGGCACAGATACGCAGTATTTT.

This chain connects TRBV12-5 to TRBJ2-3, with TRBD2 matching 16 bases. The CDR3 is 23 amino acids. Trimming took 2 bases from V and 1 from J; bases not matched to a gene: 18. Germline V lookup: CDR1 LGHNT, CDR2 FRNRAP. CDR3 loop: CASGLKGTSGRARAFSRTDTQYF. CDR3 bases: TGTGCTAGTGGTTTGAAAGGGACTAGCGGGAGGGCCAGGGCTTTTTCACGCACAGATACGCAGTATTTT.

The V gene is TRBV2, the J gene TRBJ1-6, with 9 positions matching TRBD1. Germline loops: CDR1 SNHLY, CDR2 FYNNEI. The CDR3 contains 13 residues. V lost 6 bases to trimming and J lost 8 bases; unmatched junction nucleotides: 2. In nucleotides, the CDR3 is TGTGCCAGCAGGGGACAGGGCGATTCACCCCTCCACTTT. Translating gives CASRGQGDSPLHF.

This clone was detected only a few times. The chain is built from TRBV25-1 and TRBJ2-1; 8 bases are a match to TRBD1. This CDR3 has 16 residues. Germline lookup yields CDR1 MGHDK and CDR2 SYGVNS. The V and J ends lost 4 bases and 0 bases, in that order; junction bases with no gene match: 5. DNA of the CDR3: TGTGCCAGCAGTGGGCGGACAGGGAGCTCCTACAATGAGCAGTTCTTC. Translation gives CASSGRTGSSYNEQFF.

V gene TRBV25-1 combines with J gene TRBJ2-7; 8 bases line up with TRBD2. CDR1 and CDR2 from the germline V gene are MGHDK and SYGVNS. V was clipped by 1 base and J by 5 bases; unmatched bases: 7. This CDR3 contains 15 residues. In DNA form, the CDR3 reads TGTGCCAGCAGTGAATTAAGCGGGAGACTCGACGAGCAGTACTTC. It is translated as CASSELSGRLDEQYF.

About this clone: An end of the junction does not agree with germline; a read error may underlie this. V is TRBV2 and J is TRBJ2-2; D not certain. The length of the CDR3 is 13 residues. Germline CDR1 and CDR2: SNHLY and FYNNEI. Here the CDR3 reads CVSSAGNTGELFF. The CDR3 DNA follows: TGTGTCAGCAGCGCAGGGAACACCGGGGAGCTGTTTTTT. Based on the CDR3 plus reference TRBV2 and TRBJ2-2, the full variable domain is EPEVTQTPSHQVTQMGQEVILRCVPISNHLYFYWYRQILGQKVEFLVSFYNNEISEKSEIFDDQFSVERPDGSNFTLKIRSTKLEDSAMYFCVSSAGNTGELFFGEGSRLTVL.

The chain couples TRBV3-1 (or the pseudogene TRBV3-2) to TRBJ2-1; 9 bases agree with TRBD2. This CDR3 is built from 15 residues. Germline V gives CDR1 LGHDT, CDR2 YNNKEL (reference sequence). J was trimmed by 7 bases and V by 2 bases; bases with no gene match: 6. The CDR3 loop is CASSQSTSGWNEQFF. The CDR3 nucleotides are TGTGCCAGCAGCCAATCGACTAGCGGATGGAATGAGCAGTTCTTC.

V gene TRBV11-2 combines with J gene TRBJ2-1; D gene uncertain. CDR3 size: 12 residues. The V end was cut by 5 bases, the J end by 4 bases, with 6 bases between. Germline V gene sequence: CDR1 SGHAT, CDR2 FQNNGV. Written as DNA, the CDR3 is TGTGCCAGCAGCCCCGAGTACAATGAGCAGTTCTTC. Its protein product is CASSPEYNEQFF.

This chain joins TRBV19 and TRBJ1-6; D is perhaps TRBD1 (5 bases). Germline V gene data show CDR1 as LNHDA and CDR2 as SQIVND (reference sequence). This CDR3 comprises 15 residues. V lost 7 bases to trimming and J lost 4 bases, with 14 bases between them. Written as DNA, the CDR3 is TGTGCCAGTACCATCGGGGGAAATTATAATTCACCCCTCCACTTT. Encoded protein: CASTIGGNYNSPLHF. Variable domain in full (rest from reference TRBV19 and TRBJ1-6): DGGITQSPKYLFRKEGQNVTLSCEQNLNHDAMYWYRQDPGQGLRLIYYSQIVNDFQKGDIAEGYSVSREKKESFPLTVTSAQKNPTAFYLCASTIGGNYNSPLHFGNGTRLTVT.

The gene calls are TRBV4-1 and TRBJ1-5, with D perhaps matching TRBD1 (5 bases). This CDR3 contains 17 residues. The germline V gene has CDR1 MGHRA and CDR2 YSYEKL. The ends were cut back, 2 bases at V and 1 base at J, with 15 bases in the middle. The CDR3 here is CASSQPTAGLSNQPQHF. CDR3 sequence (DNA): TGCGCCAGCAGCCAACCCACGGCAGGGTTGAGCAATCAGCCCCAGCATTTT.

This clone appeared once. V is TRBV19 and J is TRBJ2-1; D is perhaps TRBD2 (6 bases). This CDR3 has 17 residues. Trimming removed 0 bases at V and 9 bases at J, with 21 bases between. Per the germline V gene, CDR1 is LNHDA and CDR2 is SQIVND (reference sequence). The CDR3 loop is CASSIDLRGRGLGEQFF. The CDR3 nucleotides read TGTGCCAGTAGTATAGATCTTCGGGGACGGGGACTCGGTGAGCAGTTCTTC.

The rearrangement uses TRBV11-2 and TRBJ2-7, with 11 bases that match TRBD2. The CDR3 has 14 residues. CDR1 SGHAT and CDR2 FQNNGV come from the germline V gene. The ends lost 4 bases at V and 10 bases at J; junction bases unmatched: 9. The CDR3 is CASSSLAGEVCQYF. DNA of the CDR3: TGTGCCAGCAGCTCACTAGCGGGAGAGGTGTGTCAGTACTTC.

This chain joins TRBV7-6 and TRBJ2-7, with 10 positions matching TRBD2. Per germline, CDR1 SGHVS and CDR2 FNYEAQ. The CDR3 has 15 amino acids. V lost 5 bases and J lost 1; bases outside the gene matches: 5. The CDR3 spells CASSPQRGGSYEQYF. The CDR3 DNA is TGTGCCAGCAGCCCACAGCGGGGGGGGTCCTACGAGCAGTACTTC.

The chain couples TRBV4-1 to TRBJ2-1; D is perhaps TRBD2 (7 bases). The CDR3 has 16 amino acids. Germline V gene sequence: CDR1 MGHRA, CDR2 YSYEKL. The V end lost 0 bases, the J end lost 2 bases, and 11 bases lay between the germline ends. Here the CDR3 DNA reads TGCGCCAGCAGCCAAGAACAGGGAGGGACCTACAATGAGCAGTTCTTC. It translates to CASSQEQGGTYNEQFF.

V and J are TRBV6-5 and TRBJ2-5; a weak D match, TRBD2 (5 bases). The CDR3 extends over 15 amino acids. Germline V gene data show CDR1 as MNHEY and CDR2 as SVGAGI. The V and J ends lost 0 bases and 0 bases respectively, with 8 bases between them. CDR3 sequence reads: CASSYSGADQETQYF. CDR3 DNA sequence: TGTGCCAGCAGTTACTCGGGAGCGGACCAAGAGACCCAGTACTTC.

This chain connects TRBV12-1 to TRBJ1-1; the table's D call of TRBD1 was not tested on the DNA. TRBV12-1 represents a pseudogene. CDR3 length equals 15 residues. The CDR3 is CASSFGDSMNTEAFF. The DNA for the CDR3 is TGTGCCAGCAGCTTTGGGGACAGCATGAACACTGAAGCTTTCTTT.

The genes are TRBV19 and TRBJ1-2; D is perhaps TRBD1 (5 bases). CDR3 length equals 15 residues. Germline loops: CDR1 LNHDA, CDR2 SQIVND (reference sequence). Trimming left V 0 bases short and J 3 bases short, with 11 bases between. The CDR3 DNA reads as TGTGCCAGTAGTATAGATTACGGCAGGGACTATGGCTACACCTTC. It is translated as CASSIDYGRDYGYTF.